These T cell receptor beta chains were read from a single sample in a study of blood T cells in healthy people across ages. TCRdb re-called the 5' RACE reads with MiXCR, one entry per CDR3 protein. The data hold about 540,000 distinct CDR3 sequences, with around 24% observed a single time. This same sample was also taken into another study, of T cells of mothers and their children.

Sequencing was performed on blood. Every receptor here comes from a boy younger than 18 in good health. Both conserved end residues are part of each CDR3. A D gene is named only where the DNA matches it firmly. A row's size may be missing; if present it is once, few, many or a size class.

D: TRBD2; V: TRBV12-3/TRBV12-4; size: few; J: TRBJ2-7; DNA: TGTGCCAGCAGTGGTAGCGGGAGCCCGCCCTACGAGCAGTACTTC; CDR3: CASSGSGSPPYEQYF
D: .; V: TRBV11-2; size: few; J: TRBJ2-7; DNA: TGTGCCAGCAGCTTAGACGCGGGTTACTCCTACGAGCAGTACTTC; CDR3: CASSLDAGYSYEQYF
D: .; V: TRBV5-6; size: .; J: TRBJ2-1; DNA: TGTGCCAGCAGCTTTAGTTCGGGTAATAGGTACAATGAGCAGTTCTTC; CDR3: CASSFSSGNRYNEQFF
D: .; V: TRBV7-9; size: few; J: TRBJ2-2; DNA: TGTGCCAGCAGCTCGCCGACGCTAGACACCGGGGAGCTGTTTTTT; CDR3: CASSSPTLDTGELFF
D: .; V: TRBV5-1; size: .; J: TRBJ1-2; DNA: TGCGCCAGCAGCCCGGAGCCTAACTATGGCTACACCTTC; CDR3: CASSPEPNYGYTF
D: .; V: TRBV4-1; size: .; J: TRBJ2-3; DNA: TGCGCCAGCAGCCTGGTCCTAGGGGGGCGGGGGTCCACAGATACGCAGTATTTT; CDR3: CASSLVLGGRGSTDTQYF
D: TRBD1; V: TRBV20-1; size: .; J: TRBJ2-7; DNA: TGCAGTGCTAGCCCCGGTGAGGGGGCGCGGGAGCAGTACTTC; CDR3: CSASPGEGAREQYF
D: TRBD2; V: TRBV14; size: once; J: TRBJ2-1; DNA: TGTGCCAGCAGCCTGACTAGCGGGAACCTCAATGAGCAGTTCTTC; CDR3: CASSLTSGNLNEQFF
D: .; V: TRBV21-1; size: few; J: TRBJ2-5; DNA: TGTGCCAGCAGCATGGGAGGACCCCGCGAGACCCAGTACTTC; CDR3: CASSMGGPRETQYF
D: TRBD2; V: TRBV29-1; size: .; J: TRBJ2-1; DNA: TGCAGCGTGGACGACTTTGCGGGAGGATGGTATGAGCAGTTCTTC; CDR3: CSVDDFAGGWYEQFF
D: .; V: TRBV18; size: many; J: TRBJ2-3; DNA: TGTGCCAGCTCACCGCAGGGAGGCGATACGCAGTATTTT; CDR3: CASSPQGGDTQYF
D: .; V: TRBV7-2; size: few; J: TRBJ1-1; DNA: TGTGCCAGCTCCAGGGGTGGGAACACTGAAGCTTTCTTT; CDR3: CASSRGGNTEAFF
D: TRBD1; V: TRBV2; size: .; J: TRBJ2-2; DNA: TGTGCCAGAAGAGCTCCCGGGACAGTGAACACCGGGGAGCTGTTTTTT; CDR3: CARRAPGTVNTGELFF
D: .; V: TRBV4-2; size: few; J: TRBJ1-5; DNA: TGTGCCAGCAGCCAAGAATGGAATCAGCCCCAGCATTTT; CDR3: CASSQEWNQPQHF
D: .; V: TRBV4-1; size: .; J: TRBJ1-5; DNA: TGCGCCAGCAGCCAAGGTGGGGGTAGCAATCAGCCCCAGCATTTT; CDR3: CASSQGGGSNQPQHF
D: .; V: TRBV6-5; size: .; J: TRBJ1-1; DNA: TGTGCCAGCAGTTCCGGGGGGCCGGGCACTGAAGCTTTCTTT; CDR3: CASSSGGPGTEAFF
D: .; V: TRBV29-1; size: few; J: TRBJ2-5; DNA: TGCAGCGTTGAAGATCCGGTGCGGGGAGGACAAGAGACCCAGTACTTC; CDR3: CSVEDPVRGGQETQYF
D: .; V: TRBV7-3; size: .; J: TRBJ2-2; DNA: TGTGCCAGCAGCTTAACTAGTACCGGGGAGCTGTTTTTT; CDR3: CASSLTSTGELFF
D: TRBD2; V: TRBV5-1; size: few; J: TRBJ2-3; DNA: TGCGCCAGCAGCTCGGGACTAGCGGGGGAGAAAGATACGCAGTATTTT; CDR3: CASSSGLAGEKDTQYF
D: .; V: TRBV18; size: few; J: TRBJ1-1; DNA: TGTGCCAGCTCACCCTTTAACAGTGCTGAAGCTTTCTTT; CDR3: CASSPFNSAEAFF
D: .; V: TRBV7-9; size: .; J: TRBJ2-3; DNA: TGTGCCAGCAGCTTAGTTACGGGGACCACAGATACACAGTATTTT; CDR3: CASSLVTGTTDTQYF
D: .; V: TRBV28; size: few; J: TRBJ1-3; DNA: TGTGCCAGCAGTATCCGGATCGGAAACACCATATATTTT; CDR3: CASSIRIGNTIYF
D: .; V: TRBV6-5; size: few; J: TRBJ2-5; DNA: TGTGCCCCTCCGTGGAGCCATCAAGAGACCCAGTACTTC; CDR3: CAPPWSHQETQYF
D: TRBD2; V: TRBV5-1; size: few; J: TRBJ2-3; DNA: TGCGCCAGCAGCCGGAGCGGGGGGGATACGGATACGCAGTATTTT; CDR3: CASSRSGGDTDTQYF
D: .; V: TRBV2; size: .; J: TRBJ1-5; DNA: TGTGCCAGTAGTATGGGGCAGGGCCGATCGGCCCAGCATTTT; CDR3: CASSMGQGRSAQHF
D: .; V: TRBV7-9; size: .; J: TRBJ2-3; DNA: TGTGCCAACACCCCCGTGGCTAGCACAGATACGCAGTATTTT; CDR3: CANTPVASTDTQYF
D: .; V: TRBV11-2; size: .; J: TRBJ1-1; DNA: TGTGCCAGCAGCTTCACGGGAAAGAACACTGAAGCTCTCTTT; CDR3: CASSFTGKNTEALF
D: .; V: TRBV3-1; size: .; J: TRBJ2-1; DNA: TGTGCCAGCAGCTTAACAGGGGAGCAGTTCTTC; CDR3: CASSLTGEQFF
D: .; V: TRBV6-5; size: .; J: TRBJ1-5; DNA: TGTGCCAGCAGTTTAAATCCAATATATAGCAATCAGCCCCAGCATTTT; CDR3: CASSLNPIYSNQPQHF
D: .; V: TRBV28; size: .; J: TRBJ2-7; DNA: TGTGCCAGCAGTTGGGACATCTCCGAGCAGTACTTC; CDR3: CASSWDISEQYF
D: .; V: TRBV7-9; size: few; J: TRBJ2-1; DNA: TGTGCCGCAGGGAGGGGGGGAAATGAGCAGTTCTTC; CDR3: CAAGRGGNEQFF
D: TRBD1; V: TRBV10-3; size: .; J: TRBJ2-7; DNA: TGTGCCATCAGTGAACCGGGACGGGACAGGTTCTCCTACGAGCAGTACTTC; CDR3: CAISEPGRDRFSYEQYF
D: TRBD1; V: TRBV6-1; size: .; J: TRBJ2-7; DNA: TGTGCCAGCAACCCAACGGCAGGGACAGTATCCTACGAGCAGTACTTC; CDR3: CASNPTAGTVSYEQYF
D: TRBD2; V: TRBV13; size: .; J: TRBJ2-7; DNA: TGTGCCAGCACCTTAAGGGTGGCGGGGACTAACTACGAGCAGTACTTC; CDR3: CASTLRVAGTNYEQYF
D: .; V: TRBV20-1; size: few; J: TRBJ1-4; DNA: TGCAGTGCAGGCGGGCTGAATTGGGAAAAACTGTTTTTT; CDR3: CSAGGLNWEKLFF
D: TRBD1; V: TRBV28; size: .; J: TRBJ2-7; DNA: TGTGCCAGCCTTAGACAGGGGGGTTCCTACGAGCAGTACTTC; CDR3: CASLRQGGSYEQYF
D: .; V: TRBV11-2; size: .; J: TRBJ1-4; DNA: TGTGCCAGCAGCTCATCCGGGACAACTAATGAAAAACTGTTTTTT; CDR3: CASSSSGTTNEKLFF